These T cell receptor beta chains were read from a single sample in a study of T cell repertoires in cytomegalovirus infection. TCRdb reprocessed the reads via MiXCR and lists one record per CDR3 protein. The sample has 350,000 to 450,000 distinct CDR3 sequences, around 18% seen once. Sequencing was carried out using PBMCs. These receptors were collected from a human donor in good health (CMV status not recorded). Some clones in this sample may be carry-over from other donors' samples. CDR3s include the opening cysteine and the closing phenylalanine or tryptophan. Each record gives: J gene, V gene, CDR3 length, CDR3 protein.

J gene: TRBJ2-7; V gene: TRBV7-8; CDR3 length: 15; CDR3 protein: CASSNIGSGNYEQYF
J gene: TRBJ2-7; V gene: TRBV20-1; CDR3 length: 14; CDR3 protein: CSARAVDFTYEQYF
J gene: TRBJ2-1; V gene: TRBV12-5; CDR3 length: 15; CDR3 protein: CASGRLAGLNNEQFF
J gene: TRBJ2-5; V gene: TRBV7-9; CDR3 length: 19; CDR3 protein: CASSTEARWDRGRQETQYF
J gene: TRBJ2-7; V gene: TRBV5-4; CDR3 length: 13; CDR3 protein: CASSGQGVNEQYF
J gene: TRBJ1-5; V gene: TRBV7-2; CDR3 length: 14; CDR3 protein: CASSIVAWGGAQHF
J gene: TRBJ2-5; V gene: TRBV7-2; CDR3 length: 14; CDR3 protein: CASSLDRGDETQYF
J gene: TRBJ2-5; V gene: TRBV20-1; CDR3 length: 13; CDR3 protein: CSARVRGLETQYF
J gene: TRBJ1-2; V gene: TRBV4-1; CDR3 length: 19; CDR3 protein: CASSHILKTGRRTNYGYTF
J gene: TRBJ1-5; V gene: TRBV20-1; CDR3 length: 12; CDR3 protein: CSARRVHQPQHF
J gene: TRBJ1-3; V gene: TRBV11-2; CDR3 length: 15; CDR3 protein: CASSLKVSSGNTIYF
J gene: TRBJ2-3; V gene: TRBV7-2; CDR3 length: 14; CDR3 protein: CASSAWIAEDTQYF
J gene: TRBJ2-7; V gene: TRBV6-5; CDR3 length: 12; CDR3 protein: CASSYGGGRQYF
J gene: TRBJ2-7; V gene: TRBV27; CDR3 length: 15; CDR3 protein: CASSPEGRRGHEQYF
J gene: TRBJ2-7; V gene: TRBV5-4; CDR3 length: 18; CDR3 protein: CASSLGLYGGASSYEQYF